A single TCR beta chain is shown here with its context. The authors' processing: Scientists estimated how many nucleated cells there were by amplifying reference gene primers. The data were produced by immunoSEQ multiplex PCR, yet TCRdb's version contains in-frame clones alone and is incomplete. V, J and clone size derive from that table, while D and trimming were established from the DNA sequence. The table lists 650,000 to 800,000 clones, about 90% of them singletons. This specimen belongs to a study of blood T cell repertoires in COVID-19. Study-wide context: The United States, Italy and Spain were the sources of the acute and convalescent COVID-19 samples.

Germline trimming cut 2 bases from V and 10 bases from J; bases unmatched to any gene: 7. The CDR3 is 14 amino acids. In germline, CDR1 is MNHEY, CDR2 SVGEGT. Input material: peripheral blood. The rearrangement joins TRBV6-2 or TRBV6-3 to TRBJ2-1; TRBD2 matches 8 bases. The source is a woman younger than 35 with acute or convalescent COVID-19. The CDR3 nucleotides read TGTGCCAGCAGTTACCTCCTCGGGAGGGAAGAGCAGTTCTTC. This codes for CASSYLLGREEQFF.